One and the same sample provided the 18 T cell receptor beta chains below, sequenced in a study of vaccination effects on CD4 cells after COVID-19. Generated by immunoSEQ multiplex PCR, the TCRdb table keeps only in-frame clones and is missing some. The sample lists about 25,000 clones, 60% to 80% seen once, with 20% to 25% in the top ten. No antigens are known for them. Under the ViraFEST assay, PBMC were stimulated with viral peptide pools so that antigen-specific CD4+ T cells expanded. Sequencing was performed afterwards. Subsequent to roughly 10 days of culture, CD4+ T cells were isolated. Participants each got two BNT162b2 or mRNA-1273 vaccine doses. The sequences come from CD4+ T cells from PBMCs cultured with HCoV-NL63 spike peptides, collected after COVID-19 vaccination. Receptors were obtained from a human donor who received a COVID-19 vaccine.

The gene calls are TRBV6-2 or TRBV6-3 and TRBJ1-1; TRBD1 might be the D (5 bases). CDR1 is MNHEY, CDR2 SVGEGT, per germline. This CDR3 has 13 residues. Trimming pared 0 bases from V and 4 bases from J, leaving 6 bases between. The CDR3 sequence: CASSYSGGTEAFF. As DNA, the CDR3 is TGTGCCAGCAGTTACTCGGGGGGCACTGAAGCTTTCTTT.

The chain recombines TRBV2 with TRBJ1-2; 9 nucleotides agree with TRBD1. Germline CDR1 SNHLY, CDR2 FYNNEI. Germline trimming cut 6 bases from V and 5 bases from J; bases unmatched to any gene: 13. The CDR3 totals 16 residues. This CDR3 reads CASRQSGTGLVYGYTF. CDR3 coding DNA: TGTGCCAGCAGGCAATCGGGGACAGGGTTGGTGTATGGCTACACCTTC.

This sequence joins TRBV24-1 and TRBJ2-1; 12 nucleotides match TRBD1. The CDR3 has 18 residues. CDR1 is KGHDR, CDR2 SFDVKD, per germline. Unmatched junction bases numbered 7, after V lost 2 bases and J lost 3 bases. The CDR3 sequence: CATSDSGDRGPFYNEQFF. CDR3 coding DNA: TGTGCCACCAGTGATTCCGGGGACAGGGGGCCATTCTACAATGAGCAGTTCTTC.

CDR3 amino acids: CATSGQRGAGYYEQYF. CDR3 nucleotide sequence: TGTGCCACCAGCGGTCAACGCGGCGCCGGATACTACGAGCAGTACTTC. V is TRBV15 and J is TRBJ2-7, with D uncertain. Germline lookup yields CDR1 LNHNV and CDR2 YYDKDF (reference sequence). The CDR3 covers 16 residues. V lost 5 bases and J 3 bases, leaving 20 bases between the germline ends.

The J gene is TRBJ2-1, the V gene TRBV6-4; 12 nucleotides line up with TRBD2. Germline CDR1 is MRHNA and CDR2 is SNTAGT. The CDR3 contains 15 residues. V trimming: 6 bases; J trimming: 9 bases; junction bases outside the gene matches: 9. The CDR3 bases are TGTGCCAGCAGGGGCCTAGCGGGGGGGCACAGTGAGCAGTTCTTC. Translated, it gives CASRGLAGGHSEQFF.

This rearrangement joins TRBV28 to TRBJ1-4; D remains ambiguous. CDR1 is MDHEN, CDR2 SYDVKM, per germline. The ends were cut back, 2 bases at V and 13 bases at J, with 11 bases in the middle. CDR3 length: 12 amino acids. As DNA, the CDR3 is TGTGCCAGCAGTTTAGAGGGAAATGGACTGTTTTTT. The encoded protein is CASSLEGNGLFF.

This chain connects TRBV25-1 to TRBJ1-2, with 7 bases matching TRBD1. The CDR3 length is 12 residues. After removal of 6 bases from V and 3 bases from J, the junction contained 1 base not matched to a gene. Per the germline V gene, CDR1 is MGHDK and CDR2 is SYGVNS. CDR3 in amino acids: CASRGQDYGYTF. The CDR3 DNA follows: TGTGCCAGCAGAGGACAGGACTATGGCTACACCTTC.

In its sample, this clone was seen a few times. This chain links TRBV30 with TRBJ1-6; D unresolved. Looked up from germline, CDR1 is GTSNPN and CDR2 is SVGIG (reference sequence). V was trimmed by 2 bases and J by 0 bases, leaving 5 bases between them. The CDR3 length is 14 residues. CDR3 sequence (DNA): TGTGCCTGGAGTTGGAGCTCCTATAATTCACCCCTCCACTTT. Encoded protein: CAWSWSSYNSPLHF.

This chain links TRBV6-1 with TRBJ2-2; 8 nucleotides line up with TRBD1. The germline gives CDR1 MNHNS, CDR2 SASEGT. J was trimmed by 7 bases and V by 4 bases; bases with no gene match: 17. This CDR3 region has 18 residues. CDR3 sequence (DNA): TGTGCCAGCAGTGGAACACGCCGGACAGGGATAAGTGGCGGGGAGCTGTTTTTT. Protein sequence: CASSGTRRTGISGGELFF.

V and J are TRBV30 and TRBJ2-7; 7 bases line up with TRBD1. With V trimmed by 6 bases and J by 2 bases, 4 bases remained unmatched. CDR3 length: 12 amino acids. From germline, CDR1 is GTSNPN and CDR2 SVGIG (reference sequence). CDR3 in amino acids: CACYRGTYEQYF. The CDR3, as DNA: TGTGCCTGTTACAGGGGAACCTACGAGCAGTACTTC.

The rearrangement links TRBV19 to TRBJ1-2, with D perhaps TRBD1 (5 bases). Between the trimmed V and J ends, which lost 3 bases and 4 bases, there was a span of 12 bases. From germline, CDR1 is LNHDA and CDR2 SQIVND (reference sequence). The length of the CDR3 is 14 residues. This CDR3 reads CASSMGRALYGYTF. As DNA, the CDR3 is TGTGCCAGTAGTATGGGCAGGGCCCTCTATGGCTACACCTTC.

The V call is TRBV15, the J call TRBJ2-6; D call uncertain. Germline V gene lookup returns CDR1 LNHNV and CDR2 YYDKDF (reference sequence). V was shortened by 0 bases and J by 5 bases, with 8 bases between the two germline ends. This CDR3 contains 15 residues. CDR3 nucleotides: TGTGCCACCAGCAGAGACTCCCACCGGGCCAACGTCCTGACTTTC. It is translated as CATSRDSHRANVLTF.

The chain has TRBV14 and TRBJ2-3, with D perhaps TRBD2 (5 bases). V was shortened by 0 bases and J by 4 bases, with 8 bases between the two germline ends. The germline CDR1 and CDR2 sequences are SGHDN and FVKESK. The length of the CDR3 is 14 residues. In nucleotides, the CDR3 is TGTGCCAGCAGCCAAGATCTCGGGGCAGATACGCAGTATTTT. Protein sequence: CASSQDLGADTQYF. The full variable domain, in which reference TRBV14 and TRBJ2-3 provide the parts outside the CDR3, is EAGVTQFPSHSVIEKGQTVTLRCDPISGHDNLYWYRRVMGKEIKFLLHFVKESKQDESGMPNNRFLAERTGGTYSTLKVQPAELEDSGVYFCASSQDLGADTQYFGPGTRLTVL.

The V and J genes are TRBV18 and TRBJ2-1, with TRBD1 matching 10 bases. The CDR3 spans 15 residues. V gave up 5 bases and J gave up 7 bases; unmatched junction bases: 8. Per germline, CDR1 KGHSH and CDR2 LQKENI. The CDR3 here is CASSSPGQGLNEQFF. The CDR3 DNA reads TGTGCCAGCTCAAGCCCGGGACAGGGGTTAAATGAGCAGTTCTTC. Based on the CDR3 plus reference TRBV18 and TRBJ2-1, the full variable domain is NAGVMQNPRHLVRRRGQEARLRCSPMKGHSHVYWYRQLPEEGLKFMVYLQKENIIDESGMPKERFSAEFPKEGPSILRIQQVVRGDSAAYFCASSSPGQGLNEQFFGPGTRLTVL.

The chain is built from TRBV6-1 and TRBJ1-2, with D perhaps TRBD1 (5 bases). V dropped 2 bases and J dropped 6 bases, with 10 bases sitting between them. Per germline, CDR1 MNHNS and CDR2 SASEGT. CDR3 length: 13 residues. CDR3 sequence reads: CASSESGQDGYTF. CDR3 coding DNA: TGTGCCAGCAGTGAATCAGGGCAGGATGGCTACACCTTC.

The J gene is TRBJ2-3, the V gene TRBV2; D remains unclear. The germline V gene encodes CDR1 SNHLY and CDR2 FYNNEI. The CDR3 extends over 14 amino acids. With 4 bases removed from V and 3 bases from J, the gap between germline ends came to 11 bases. CDR3 coding DNA: TGTGCCAGCAGTGTAAACGGACCGACAGATACGCAGTATTTT. Protein product: CASSVNGPTDTQYF.

In nucleotides, the CDR3 is TGCGCCAGCAGCATAGACAGGATCTCTAACTATGGCTACACCTTC. Its protein product is CASSIDRISNYGYTF. V usage is TRBV5-1 and J usage is TRBJ1-2, with a tentative D call TRBD1 (6 bases). The CDR3 consists of 15 residues. V was pared by 4 bases and J by 0 bases, with 13 bases between. The germline CDR1 and CDR2 sequences are SGHRS and YFSETQ.

This chain joins TRBV19 and TRBJ2-7; TRBD1 matches 12 bases. The CDR3 runs to 14 residues. V was clipped by 5 bases and J by 7 bases; unmatched bases: 6. Looked up from germline, CDR1 is LNHDA and CDR2 is SQIVND (reference sequence). The CDR3 nucleotides are TGTGCCAGTAGTCCGGGACAGGGGGCCTTGGAGCAGTACTTC. Amino acids: CASSPGQGALEQYF.